This T cell receptor beta chain comes out of a study of Graves' ophthalmopathy and Graves' hyperthyroidism. Study outcomes and limitations: Using a 13-signature model, the authors split ophthalmopathy from stable hyperthyroidism, with roughly 90% sensitivity and around 84% specificity. Most thyroid clonotypes expanded beyond 0.001 frequency were also found in blood.

Trimming left V 0 bases short and J 8 bases short, with 13 bases between. This CDR3 spans 14 amino acids. Germline V gene lookup returns CDR1 MNHNS and CDR2 SASEGT. Moderately to severely active ophthalmopathy under 3 months, CAS at least 3, NOSPECS at least 4. Other autoimmune disease, uncontrolled infection, pregnancy and lactation led to exclusion. This clonotype was counted a single time. Its antigen is still unknown. The sequenced template was RNA, covering the TCR beta CDR3 region. RT-PCR was first run with HTBI primers, then multiplex PCR in a second round. Via MiXCR, TCRdb re-called the multiplex PCR reads, giving one row per CDR3 protein. The sample gives some 160,000 distinct CDR3 sequences, roughly 36% of which show up once; roughly 8.9% is in the top ten.

This clonotype originated in a man aged 25 to 45 with Graves' ophthalmopathy. The chain recombines TRBV6-1 with TRBJ1-2; unclear D gene. What was sequenced was peripheral blood. The CDR3 sequence is CASSEASAGRGYTF. The DNA for the CDR3 is TGTGCCAGCAGTGAAGCGTCGGCGGGGAGGGGCTACACCTTC.